This TCR beta chain was profiled in a study of radiation and T cells in renal cell carcinoma. Findings and limits, study-wide: Dominant CDR3 motifs were more common in irradiated tumors than controls. Intratumoral heterogeneity was not captured in these 0.95 to 1 g regions.

Treatment here: 15 Gy SBRT to primary tumor, nephrectomy 4 weeks later. Nephrectomy followed 15 Gy stereotactic body radiation by 4 weeks. Clear cell pathology was present in this patient's renal cell carcinoma. The repertoire was sequenced with immunoSEQ multiplex PCR; TCRdb's copy has only in-frame clones and lacks some. The sample lists 20,000 or so clones; more than 40% were seen once. Germline CDR1 and CDR2: SNHLY and FYNNEI. This CDR3 contains 15 residues. Deletions cut 1 base from V and 2 bases from J, with 12 bases between. The sample holds one count of this clone. The antigen is unknown. The chain has TRBV2 and TRBJ2-7, with TRBD1 as a possible D gene (6 bases). This clonotype was sampled from a woman in her forties or fifties with renal cell carcinoma. Here the sequenced sample was tumor tissue, taken from a patient whose treatment included radiotherapy and nephrectomy. The CDR3, as DNA: TGTGCCAGCAGTGAAGGGATCAGGGGCGCCTACGAGCAGTACTTC. This gives the protein CASSEGIRGAYEQYF.